This T cell receptor beta chain was recovered during a study of Graves' ophthalmopathy and Graves' hyperthyroidism (dated by TCRdb to between 2018 and 2020). In terms of the full investigation: Peripheral blood was collected at initial diagnosis, before any treatment. The study used TCR beta repertoire signatures to distinguish Graves' ophthalmopathy from Graves' hyperthyroidism and to predict progression to ophthalmopathy. In total, over 130 blood samples were TCR-sequenced: approximately 42 ophthalmopathy, some 75 hyperthyroidism and around 17 hyperthyroidism-to-ophthalmopathy patients. To explore V-J signatures that distinguish ophthalmopathy from hyperthyroidism, a discovery set of about a hundred patients was enrolled, made up of some 41 with ophthalmopathy and fewer than 60 with stable hyperthyroidism. An independent validation cohort comprised some 19 hyperthyroidism patients and roughly 15 patients who later progressed from hyperthyroidism to ophthalmopathy. In more than five hyperthyroidism patients, T-cell repertoires of thyroid tissue and blood were compared. Following sample collection, hyperthyroidism patients were given methimazole at a starting dose of 30 mg daily, and ophthalmopathy patients were given high-dose intravenous methylprednisolone. The approximately 98 discovery patients were randomly divided into training and test sets at a 7:3 ratio. The paper's findings and limits, for the study overall: No statistical method was used to set the sample size in advance, and the investigators knew which group each participant was assigned to. Among expanded thyroid clonotypes with frequency above 0.001, most also showed up in blood, which suggests that blood repertoires may reflect the thyroid immune response. In validation, the model predicted ophthalmopathy progression with less than 71% sensitivity and roughly 72% specificity; more than ten predicted patients were CT-confirmed with GO in a median of 6.5 months. In cross-validation, the 13-signature model distinguished ophthalmopathy from stable hyperthyroidism with around 90% sensitivity and roughly 84% specificity, while in the test set the corresponding values were around 79% and 71%.

In regard to this clonotype: Its antigen remains undetermined. No base-level quality is on record; no much larger clone is a single base apart.

Trimming takes 6 bases from V and 1 base from J, and the germline ends sit 13 bases apart. The CDR3 covers 15 residues, taking in both the cysteine and the phenylalanine. Only the CDR3 DNA stays, 45 bases, in frame from base 1. The germline V gene (reference sequence) gives CDR1 as MNHEY and CDR2 as SMNVEV. Ophthalmopathy patients were characterized by moderately to severely active disease, a Clinical Activity Score of at least 3, a NOSPECS grade of at least 4, and a disease duration under 3 months. Patients with other autoimmune diseases, uncontrolled infections, pregnancy or lactation were excluded. Diagnosis relied on clinical symptoms, serum thyroxine, TRAb, thyroid ultrasound and orbital computed tomography. Ficoll-Paque density gradient centrifugation was used to isolate PBMCs from 10 ml of fresh peripheral blood. Total RNA was extracted with Trizol reagent and quality-checked on an Agilent 2100 Bioanalyzer.

TCR beta CDR3 regions were amplified from RNA transcripts for repertoire sequencing. A first-round RT-PCR used HTBI primers with the Qiagen OneStep RT-PCR kit, followed by a second-round multiplex PCR, size selection and purification. Sequencing of the libraries was carried out on an Illumina HiSeq2000 in paired-end mode with 100 bp reads. Processing in the source paper ran as follows. Reads were processed with SOAPnuke, discarding reads with adapters, uncalled bases, mean Phred below 15, or no exact constant-primer or identifier match. High-quality paired reads were merged with COPE v1.2.5. Clonotypes were defined as unique nucleotide sequences and were aligned to IMGT TRB V, D and J references using MiTCR v1.1. The analysis was limited to V-J combinations with a frequency above 0.0001, which together covered 99% to 99.2% of the repertoires. A TCR clonal expansion and chaos score per V-J combination was defined as the ratio of F50 clonal expansion to chaos observed in the TCRdist matrix. Welch's t-statistics and random forest were used to reduce features to 13 V-J combinations, which were fed into a naive Bayes classifier. The similarity between thyroid and blood repertoires was quantified using the Morisita-Horn index. TCRdb cleaned the public reads at Q25 with fastp, built clones with MiXCR and kept in-frame beta chains. Rows with one shared CDR3 protein collapse into an entry with the most common genes and DNA. Here the V and J calls rest on TCRdb's processing, not on the authors' analysis. This sample holds roughly 170,000 distinct CDR3 sequences; approximately 40% were observed only once. The ten largest account for 7.5% to 10% of the sample.

The chain was built from TRBV27 and TRBJ1-3; tentative D gene TRBD1, with 5 bases matching. The sequence derives from a man younger than 45 with Graves' ophthalmopathy. Donor details come from another sample of the same person, matched by shared clones. Sequencing was performed on peripheral blood. CDR3 sequence: CASRTFRESGNTIYF. The base sequence is TGTGCCAGCAGGACCTTCAGGGAATCTGGAAACACCATATATTTT.